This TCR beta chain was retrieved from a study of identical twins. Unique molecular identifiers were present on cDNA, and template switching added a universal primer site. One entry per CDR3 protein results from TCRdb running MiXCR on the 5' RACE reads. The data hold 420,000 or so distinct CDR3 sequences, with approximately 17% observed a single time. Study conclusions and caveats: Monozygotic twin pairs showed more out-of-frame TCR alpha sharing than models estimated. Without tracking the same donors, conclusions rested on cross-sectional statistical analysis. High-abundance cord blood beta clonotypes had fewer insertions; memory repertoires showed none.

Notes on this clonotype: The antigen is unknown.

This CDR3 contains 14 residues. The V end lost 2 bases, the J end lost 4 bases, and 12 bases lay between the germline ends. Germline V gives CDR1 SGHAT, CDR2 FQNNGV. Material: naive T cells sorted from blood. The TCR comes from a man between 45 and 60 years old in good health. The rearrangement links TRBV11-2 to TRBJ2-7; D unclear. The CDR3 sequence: CASSLTWGSYEQYF. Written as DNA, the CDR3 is TGTGCCAGCAGCTTAACTTGGGGAAGTTACGAGCAGTACTTC.